This passage covers 18 T cell receptor beta chains from one sample sequenced in a study of chemoradiotherapy in HPV16-positive cancers. Sequenced by immunoSEQ multiplex PCR; TCRdb stores in-frame clones only, minus some. Seen here are some 25,000 clones, around 90% observed once, and the top ten hold around a fifth. The starting material was blood, obtained from a patient who underwent chemoradiotherapy. The receptors derive from a human donor with HPV-associated anogenital cancer.

The chain employs TRBV28 and TRBJ2-5, with TRBD1 identical over 8 bases. CDR1 MDHEN and CDR2 SYDVKM come from the germline V gene. CDR3 length equals 15 residues. With V trimmed by 7 bases and J by 0 bases, 7 bases remained unmatched. The CDR3 DNA sequence: TGTGCCAGCATACGGACAGGGAGGAACCAAGAGACCCAGTACTTC. Its translation is CASIRTGRNQETQYF. The variable domain in full, completed from reference TRBV28 and TRBJ2-5, reads DVKVTQSSRYLVKRTGEKVFLECVQDMDHENMFWYRQDPGLGLRLIYFSYDVKMKEKGDIPEGYSVSREKKERFSLILESASTNQTSMYLCASIRTGRNQETQYFGPGTRLLVL.

Only one count was recorded for this clone. The junction does not match germline at one end; this may be a read error. The rearrangement uses TRBV10-3 and TRBJ2-2; D call uncertain. This CDR3 has 13 amino acids. Germline CDR1 and CDR2: ENHRY and SYGVKD. For the CDR3, the DNA is TGTGCCATCGGTGATCCCAACACCGGGGAGCTGTTTTTT. It specifies CAIGDPNTGELFF.

The chain uses TRBV27 and TRBJ2-7; 10 nucleotides match TRBD2. The germline V gene encodes CDR1 MNHEY and CDR2 SMNVEV (reference sequence). This CDR3 region has 15 residues. V dropped 5 bases and J dropped 3; count of bases not matched to a gene: 7. CDR3: CASSIRLAGGYEQYF. The CDR3 DNA reads as TGTGCCAGCAGTATCCGGTTAGCGGGAGGCTACGAGCAGTACTTC.

The V gene is TRBV12-5, the J gene TRBJ2-3; D is unclear. V lost 6 bases and J lost 2, with 9 bases in between. Germline CDR1 and CDR2: LGHNT and FRNRAP. This CDR3 has 13 amino acids. CDR3 region: CASGNTYTDTQYF. DNA of the CDR3: TGTGCTAGTGGCAACACCTACACAGATACGCAGTATTTT.

The rearrangement joins TRBV28 to TRBJ1-1; no reliable D call. This CDR3 has 14 residues. Trimming left V 3 bases short and J 3 bases short, with 11 bases between. The germline CDR1 and CDR2 sequences are MDHEN and SYDVKM. The CDR3 region has the DNA TGTGCCAGCAGTTTCCGAATGGGAGACACTGAAGCTTTCTTT. Its protein is CASSFRMGDTEAFF.

The V call is TRBV28, the J call TRBJ1-3; weak D call: TRBD1 (5 bases). In germline, CDR1 is MDHEN, CDR2 SYDVKM. CDR3 length equals 14 residues. V was trimmed by 1 base and J by 3 bases, leaving 7 bases between them. The CDR3: CASSLSGVGNTIYF. Here the CDR3 DNA reads TGTGCCAGCAGTTTATCGGGGGTTGGAAACACCATATATTTT. Looking up the rest from reference TRBV28 and TRBJ1-3 gives the full variable domain: DVKVTQSSRYLVKRTGEKVFLECVQDMDHENMFWYRQDPGLGLRLIYFSYDVKMKEKGDIPEGYSVSREKKERFSLILESASTNQTSMYLCASSLSGVGNTIYFGEGSWLTVV.

The chain links TRBV7-9 to TRBJ1-4; TRBD1 matches 8 bases. This CDR3 spans 17 amino acids. Germline values: CDR1 SEHNR, CDR2 FQNEAQ (reference sequence). The ends lost 4 bases at V and 6 bases at J; junction bases unmatched: 13. Here the CDR3 DNA reads TGTGCCAGCAGCTCAGCACCGGGACAGGAGCATCATGAAAAACTGTTTTTT. This codes for CASSSAPGQEHHEKLFF.

The rearrangement uses TRBV19 and TRBJ2-7, with no clear D. The CDR3 consists of 14 residues. Germline CDR1 LNHDA, CDR2 SQIVND (reference sequence). The V end was cut by 3 bases, the J end by 0 bases, with 9 bases between. CDR3 loop: CASSIPGTSYEQYF. The CDR3 DNA follows: TGTGCCAGTAGTATTCCCGGTACCTCCTACGAGCAGTACTTC.

V usage is TRBV4-1 and J usage is TRBJ1-2; D might be TRBD1 (6 bases). The CDR3 has 16 residues. Germline V lookup: CDR1 MGHRA, CDR2 YSYEKL. V lost 0 bases and J lost 6, with 17 bases in between. CDR3 coding DNA: TGCGCCAGCAGCCAAGAGGGGGGCCCGCAGGGGAATGGCTACACCTTC. It yields the protein CASSQEGGPQGNGYTF.

This clone was seen once. This chain connects TRBV28 to TRBJ1-4; a possible D gene is TRBD1 (5 bases). The CDR3 length is 15 residues. Trimming pared 3 bases from V and 0 bases from J, leaving 8 bases between. Germline V gene sequence: CDR1 MDHEN, CDR2 SYDVKM. The CDR3 nucleotides are TGTGCCAGCAGTTTGCCGGGGGCAACTAATGAAAAACTGTTTTTT. Translating gives CASSLPGATNEKLFF.

The J gene is TRBJ1-4, the V gene TRBV19; maybe TRBD1 (5 bases). Trimming stripped 4 bases from V and 2 bases from J, with 11 bases between. The CDR3 sequence is 15 residues long. Germline CDR1 and CDR2: LNHDA and SQIVND (reference sequence). The CDR3 bases are TGTGCCAGTAGTAACTCAGACAGTACTAATGAAAAACTGTTTTTT. Translated: CASSNSDSTNEKLFF.

This chain joins TRBV5-1 and TRBJ1-2; a weak D match, TRBD1 (5 bases). Germline V gene lookup returns CDR1 SGHRS and CDR2 YFSETQ. The CDR3 is made up of 14 amino acids. Trimming removed 4 bases from V and 2 bases from J, with 12 bases in between. CDR3 bases: TGCGCCAGCAGCCCGACGCCAGGGAACTATGGCTACACCTTC. Its translation: CASSPTPGNYGYTF. The variable domain in full, completed from reference TRBV5-1 and TRBJ1-2, reads KAGVTQTPRYLIKTRGQQVTLSCSPISGHRSVSWYQQTPGQGLQFLFEYFSETQRNKGNFPGRFSGRQFSNSRSEMNVSTLELGDSALYLCASSPTPGNYGYTFGSGTRLTVV.

This sequence joins TRBV2 and TRBJ1-5; D gene uncertain. This CDR3 comprises 12 residues. Per the germline V gene, CDR1 is SNHLY and CDR2 is FYNNEI. Trimming left V 1 base short and J 6 bases short, with 4 bases between. The CDR3 bases are TGTGCCAGCAGTGAAGTGGGTCAGCCCCAGCATTTT. Translated, it gives CASSEVGQPQHF.

The chain links TRBV4-1 to TRBJ2-7; 7 bases align to TRBD1. Per the germline V gene, CDR1 is MGHRA and CDR2 is YSYEKL. The CDR3 covers 14 residues. Unmatched junction bases numbered 7, after V lost 4 bases and J lost 4 bases. The CDR3 DNA is TGCGCCAGCAGCCGCCTCGACAGGGTTTACGAGCAGTACTTC. Its protein product is CASSRLDRVYEQYF.

This clone was recorded only once. The genes are TRBV30 and TRBJ2-7; D is possibly TRBD1 (5 bases). This CDR3 is 13 amino acids long. CDR1 and CDR2 from the germline V gene are GTSNPN and SVGIG (reference sequence). Trimming cost V 2 bases and J 6 bases, with 14 bases left between them. The CDR3 sequence: CAWSPGFDSEQYF. CDR3 in DNA: TGTGCCTGGAGTCCTGGGTTCGACAGCGAGCAGTACTTC.

The chain links TRBV27 to TRBJ1-2; D is ambiguous. The germline CDR1 and CDR2 sequences are MNHEY and SMNVEV (reference sequence). This CDR3 has 13 amino acids. Trimming removed 5 bases at V and 8 bases at J, with 15 bases between. The CDR3 loop is CASSPWRGFGYTF. CDR3 bases: TGTGCCAGCAGTCCTTGGAGAGGGTTCGGCTACACCTTC.

CDR3 nucleotide sequence: TGTGCCTGGAGTCGTCGGGATACGCAGTATTTT. The encoded protein is CAWSRRDTQYF. The chain has TRBV30 and TRBJ2-3; D remains unclear. Trimming removed 2 bases at V and 6 bases at J, with 6 bases between. Germline V gene data show CDR1 as GTSNPN and CDR2 as SVGIG (reference sequence). CDR3 length equals 11 residues.

J is TRBJ2-5 and V is TRBV7-2, with D possibly matching TRBD1 (6 bases). The V gene's germline CDR1 is SGHTA and CDR2 FQGNSA. This CDR3 region has 14 residues. V dropped 5 bases and J dropped 5 bases, with 15 bases sitting between them. The CDR3 DNA sequence: TGTGCCAGCAGCGCCGGCCAGGGGCGGGAGACCCAGTACTTC. It translates to CASSAGQGRETQYF.